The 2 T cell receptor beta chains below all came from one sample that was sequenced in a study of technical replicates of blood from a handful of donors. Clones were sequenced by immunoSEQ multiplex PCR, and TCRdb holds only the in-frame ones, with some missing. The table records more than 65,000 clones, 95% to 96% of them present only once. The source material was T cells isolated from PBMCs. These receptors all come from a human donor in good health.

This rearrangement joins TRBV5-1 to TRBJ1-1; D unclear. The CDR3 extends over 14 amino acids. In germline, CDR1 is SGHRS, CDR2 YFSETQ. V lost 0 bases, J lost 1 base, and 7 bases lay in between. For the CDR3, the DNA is TGCGCCAGCAGCTTGGCCCGGGGGAACACTGAAGCTTTCTTT. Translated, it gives CASSLARGNTEAFF.

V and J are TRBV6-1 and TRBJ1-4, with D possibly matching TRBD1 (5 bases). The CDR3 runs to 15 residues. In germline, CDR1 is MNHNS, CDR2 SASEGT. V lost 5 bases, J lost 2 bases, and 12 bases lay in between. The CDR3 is CASSLGGTTNEKLFF. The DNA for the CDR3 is TGTGCCAGCAGTTTAGGAGGGACGACTAATGAAAAACTGTTTTTT.